This paragraph covers one T cell receptor beta chain sequence. Its antigen is undetermined. Germline loops: CDR1 SGHVS, CDR2 FQNEAQ. The CDR3 has 16 amino acids. The V gene end was trimmed by 6 bases and the J gene end by 1 base; junction bases not matched to a gene: 11. PCR was performed using 60 Vbeta and 13 Jbeta primers. This table comes from immunoSEQ multiplex PCR, and its TCRdb copy is limited to in-frame clones, with some not included. The top ten hold under 8% of the sample, which has some 87,000 clones, around four fifths seen once. The sample belongs to a study of cytomegalovirus exposure and HLA in healthy donors. Study-wide results and limits: The study designated 150 or so TCR beta chains cytomegalovirus-associated. Under 20,000 TCR beta sequences were associated with HLA alleles at 0.05 false discovery rate in a later analysis. When analyzed later, a missense DCLRE1C variant was found to be linked to TCR beta V- and J-gene trimming.

The genes are TRBV7-8 and TRBJ2-5; the match to TRBD2 covers 7 bases. The sequenced sample was PBMCs. The clonotype was recovered from a man in his forties or fifties in good health and CMV-seropositive. The CDR3, as DNA: TGTGCCAGCAGAGGACCCCGGGACTACTCCCAAGAGACCCAGTACTTC. Translated: CASRGPRDYSQETQYF.